This TCR beta chain was captured in a study of T cell repertoires in cytomegalovirus infection. Study background: Public signatures in TCR beta pointed to CMV infection and matching HLA type.

This clonotype has a count of ten or more. Its antigen is as yet unknown. CDR3 size: 16 residues. In germline, CDR1 is SGHTA, CDR2 FQGNSA. V lost 5 bases and J lost 7, with 23 bases in between. Study-wide results and caveats: Cumulated frequencies of public TCR beta families served to identify carriers of CMV plus the relevant HLA. Dominant in the ex vivo response were TCR beta clonotypes restricted by HLA-C and specific for CMV.

TCRdb passed the reads through MiXCR, listing each CDR3 protein once. The top ten hold 8.5% to 10% of the sample, which has about 400,000 distinct CDR3 sequences, 15% to 20% seen once. The receptor's source is a human donor in good health (CMV status not recorded). Some clones in this sample may be carry-over from other donors' samples. The chain carries TRBV7-2 and TRBJ1-2; possibly TRBD1 for D (5 bases). Specimen: PBMCs. The CDR3 DNA reads as TGTGCCAGCAGCCCCCAGGCAGGGAGAGTTCCCAGTGGCTACACCTTC. Translating it yields CASSPQAGRVPSGYTF.